A selection of T cell receptor beta chains follows, all from one sample in a study of T cells in tuberculosis. The protocol was immunoSEQ multiplex PCR, while the TCRdb copy is restricted to in-frame clones and leaves out a portion. The table lists tens of thousands of clones, about 95% of them singletons. Specimen: PBMCs. The receptors shown here come from a donor aged 10-29 years with latent tuberculosis or without tuberculosis infection. CDR3s include the opening cysteine and the closing phenylalanine or tryptophan.

v_gene: TRBV2; j_gene: TRBJ2-7; CDR3aa: CASSEAGAGGRGGTYEQYF
v_gene: TRBV6-5; j_gene: TRBJ1-5; CDR3aa: CASRRRTGLNQPQHF
v_gene: TRBV27; j_gene: TRBJ1-1; CDR3aa: CASSLQGTYEAFF
v_gene: TRBV9; j_gene: TRBJ2-7; CDR3aa: CASSGSGSSYSEQYF
v_gene: TRBV5-4; j_gene: TRBJ1-1; CDR3aa: CASSLAGTANTEAFF
v_gene: TRBV6-1; j_gene: TRBJ2-2; CDR3aa: CASSEINISTWELFF
v_gene: TRBV19; j_gene: TRBJ2-2; CDR3aa: CASSMLAGYTGELFF
v_gene: TRBV30; j_gene: TRBJ2-7; CDR3aa: CAWSGGTGAEQYF
v_gene: TRBV6-5; j_gene: TRBJ2-7; CDR3aa: CASKVVLAGEEYF
v_gene: TRBV7-9; j_gene: TRBJ1-1; CDR3aa: CASSEGEGTEAFF
v_gene: TRBV5-1; j_gene: TRBJ2-5; CDR3aa: CASSPSGGAQETQYF
v_gene: TRBV7-3; j_gene: TRBJ2-2; CDR3aa: CASSPSGFSTGELFF
v_gene: TRBV19; j_gene: TRBJ1-1; CDR3aa: CASAGQGAIHEAFF
v_gene: TRBV2; j_gene: TRBJ2-2; CDR3aa: CASIWDTITNTGELFF
v_gene: TRBV5-1; j_gene: TRBJ2-5; CDR3aa: CASSLAGQGETQYF